This T cell receptor (beta chain) was documented in a study of OX40 agonist ivuxolimab in advanced cancers. Study outcomes and limitations: Partial responders receiving 0.1-3.0 mg/kg showed among the lowest clonal expansion.

Only in-frame clones appear in the TCRdb table, and some are missing; sequencing was by immunoSEQ multiplex PCR. Of more than 100,000 clones in the sample, about 92% were seen once. In the case of this clone: Antigen: not known.

Peripheral blood came from all dose cohorts at three timepoints. The material was CD4+ or CD8+ T cells sorted from blood, obtained in a trial of the OX40 agonist ivuxolimab. The TCR was taken from an adult with an advanced solid tumor such as melanoma, head and neck, liver or kidney cancer.

The CDR3 bases are TGTGCCAGCAGTACAGGGGAGCAGTACTTC. Its translation is CASSTGEQYF. V usage is TRBV6-5 and J usage is TRBJ2-7; a possible D gene is TRBD1 (6 bases). This CDR3 is built from 10 residues. V was pared by 5 bases and J by 7 bases, with 6 bases between. Germline CDR1 and CDR2: MNHEY and SVGAGI.